This T cell receptor beta chain is drawn from a study of T cells after yellow fever vaccination. Study findings and constraints: There was a possibility that FACS-sorted repertoires contained abundant clonotypes contaminating from the bulk population. Most primary-vaccination clones reappeared after the booster (about 95% CD4, more than 70% CD8).

On this clonotype itself: Its antigen is unknown.

5'RACE template switching produced TCR cDNA carrying a universal primer site and UMIs. TCRdb fed the 5' RACE reads into MiXCR, producing one record per CDR3 protein. The sample has some 500,000 distinct CDR3 sequences; 13% are singletons. The sequencing used PBMCs, collected on the day of the yellow fever booster vaccination. The sequence came from a young man who received the YFV17D yellow fever vaccine.

For the CDR3, the DNA is TGTGCCAGTGGGGGACCATCCTACAATGAGCAGTTCTTC. This encodes CASGGPSYNEQFF. The J gene is TRBJ2-1, the V gene TRBV19; D assignment may be TRBD1 or TRBD2 (5 bases each). V gave up 8 bases and J gave up 1 base, with 9 bases separating them. CDR1 and CDR2 (germline): LNHDA, SQIVND (reference sequence). CDR3 length: 13 amino acids.